A single TCR beta chain is shown here with its context. Its target is not known. This sample is part of a study of blood T cells in healthy people across ages. Study conclusions and caveats: TCR beta diversity correlated strongly with naive T cell percentage. Naive CD4+ cell counts and diversity both ran higher in long-lived than in aged donors.

Germline CDR1 reads SGDLS; CDR2 reads YYNGEE. This CDR3 is built from 15 residues. The V and J ends lost 4 bases and 1 base respectively, with 14 bases between them. A second about 6 to 11 cycle PCR used barcoded and J-beta primers. Via MiXCR, TCRdb re-called the 5' RACE reads, giving one row per CDR3 protein. The sample yields 1.5 million to 1.8 million distinct CDR3 sequences, under 55% seen once. The study recruited healthy Caucasian donors from Russia who were aged roughly 6 to 95. The sample consisted of blood. The clonotype originates from a young woman in good health. This chain connects TRBV9 to TRBJ1-1, with no clear D. CDR3 sequence (DNA): TGTGCCAGCAGCCCCAGTTTGGCGGGGAACACTGAAGCTTTCTTT. Translating it yields CASSPSLAGNTEAFF.